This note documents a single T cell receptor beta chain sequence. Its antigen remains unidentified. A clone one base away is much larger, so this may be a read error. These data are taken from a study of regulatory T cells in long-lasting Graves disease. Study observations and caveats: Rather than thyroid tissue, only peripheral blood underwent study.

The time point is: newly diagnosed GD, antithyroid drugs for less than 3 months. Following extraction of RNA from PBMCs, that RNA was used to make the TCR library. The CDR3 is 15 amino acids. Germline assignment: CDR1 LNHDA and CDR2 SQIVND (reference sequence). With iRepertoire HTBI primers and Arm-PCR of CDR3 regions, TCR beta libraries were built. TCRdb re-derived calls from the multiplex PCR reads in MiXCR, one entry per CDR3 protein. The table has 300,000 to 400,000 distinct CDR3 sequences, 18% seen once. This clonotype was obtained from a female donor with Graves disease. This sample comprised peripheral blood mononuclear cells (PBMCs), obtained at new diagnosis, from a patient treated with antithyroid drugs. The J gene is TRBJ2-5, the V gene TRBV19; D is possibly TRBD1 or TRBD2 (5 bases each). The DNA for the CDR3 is TGTGTCAGTAGTCCCGGGACGGGAACGGGAGAGACCCAGTACTTC. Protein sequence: CVSSPGTGTGETQYF.